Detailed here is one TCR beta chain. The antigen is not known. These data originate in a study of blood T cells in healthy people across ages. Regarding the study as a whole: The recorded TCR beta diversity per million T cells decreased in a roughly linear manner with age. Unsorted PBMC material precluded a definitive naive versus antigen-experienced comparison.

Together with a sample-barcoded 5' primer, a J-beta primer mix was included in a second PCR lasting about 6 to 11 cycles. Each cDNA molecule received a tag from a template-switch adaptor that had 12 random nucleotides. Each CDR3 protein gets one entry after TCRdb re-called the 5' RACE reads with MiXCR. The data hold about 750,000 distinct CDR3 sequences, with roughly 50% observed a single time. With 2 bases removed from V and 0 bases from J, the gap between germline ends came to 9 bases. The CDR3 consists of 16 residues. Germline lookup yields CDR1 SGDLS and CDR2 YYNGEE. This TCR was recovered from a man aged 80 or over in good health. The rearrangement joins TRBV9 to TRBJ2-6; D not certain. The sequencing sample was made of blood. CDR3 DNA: TGTGCCAGCAGCGTCCCCAACAACTCTGGGGCCAACGTCCTGACTTTC. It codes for CASSVPNNSGANVLTF.